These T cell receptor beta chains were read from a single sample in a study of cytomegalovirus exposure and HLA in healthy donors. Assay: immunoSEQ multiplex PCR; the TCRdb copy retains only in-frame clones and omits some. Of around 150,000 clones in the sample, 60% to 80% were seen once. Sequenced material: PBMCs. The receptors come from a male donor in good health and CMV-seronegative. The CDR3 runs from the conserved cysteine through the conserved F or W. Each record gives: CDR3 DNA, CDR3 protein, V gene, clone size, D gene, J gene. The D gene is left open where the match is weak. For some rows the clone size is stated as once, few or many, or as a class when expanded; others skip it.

TGTGCCAGCAGTTACTCCCCGGGGAACACTGAAGCTTTCTTT CASSYSPGNTEAFF TRBV6-5 - - TRBJ1-1
TGTGCCAGTAGGGACAGGGGGCGGACTGAAGCTTTCTTT CASRDRGRTEAFF TRBV19 once TRBD1 TRBJ1-1
TGTGCCAGCATGGAGGGACGCGGGAGTTCGGGGAATGAGCAGTTCTTC CASMEGRGSSGNEQFF TRBV5-4 - TRBD2 TRBJ2-1
TGTGCCAGCAGCTTAGGATTGCGGGCTGAGCAGTTCTTC CASSLGLRAEQFF TRBV7-9 - - TRBJ2-1
TGCGCCAGCAGCTTGACTAGCGGGAGAGAGACCCAGTACTTC CASSLTSGRETQYF TRBV5-1 - TRBD2 TRBJ2-5
TGTGCCATCGCCACCGGGACAGGGACCGAAAAACTGTTTTTT CAIATGTGTEKLFF TRBV10-3 - TRBD1 TRBJ1-4
TGCGCCAGCAGTTACGACGGGAGGCCACCCCTCCACTTT CASSYDGRPPLHF TRBV4-1 once - TRBJ1-6
TGTGCCAGCAGCTTAGGTGCCAGCACTGAAGCTTTCTTT CASSLGASTEAFF TRBV7-2 once - TRBJ1-1
TGTGCCAGCAGCTTATACCCGAGTGGTGAGCAGTTCTTC CASSLYPSGEQFF TRBV7-9 - - TRBJ2-1
TGTGCCAGCAGCTCTGCAGGGGGCTGGGGGGTCGCCGAGCAGTACTTC CASSSAGGWGVAEQYF TRBV5-5 - TRBD1 TRBJ2-7
TGCGCCAGCAGTCAATCGGGCAGGACAGGATCCTACGAGCAGTACTTC CASSQSGRTGSYEQYF TRBV23-1 - TRBD1 TRBJ2-7
TGTGCCAGCAGCTCGTATAGCAATCAGCCCCAGCATTTT CASSSYSNQPQHF TRBV5-8 - - TRBJ1-5
TGTGCCAGTAGTATATCGGGGGTCGAGACCCAGTACTTC CASSISGVETQYF TRBV19 - - TRBJ2-5
TGTGCCAGCTCACGGGGACAGGGAAGCAATCAGCCCCAGCATTTT CASSRGQGSNQPQHF TRBV18 - TRBD1 TRBJ1-5
TGTGCCAGCAGTGAAGCACGCCTGGCCACTGAAGCTTTCTTT CASSEARLATEAFF TRBV2 few - TRBJ1-1
TGTGCCAGCAGCTCGACCCAACTAGCGCGCACTAGCACAGATACGCAGTATTTT CASSSTQLARTSTDTQYF TRBV7-9 - TRBD2 TRBJ2-3
TGTGCCAGTAGTTGGGGGCGTATCGGCTATGGCTACACCTTC CASSWGRIGYGYTF TRBV19 - - TRBJ1-2
TGTGCCAGCAGCTTAGGGCAACAGGGAGGGGCTGGCTACACCTTC CASSLGQQGGAGYTF TRBV7-8 - - TRBJ1-2
TGTGCCAGCAGTTTCGCCGGACAGGGGGTCCACGAGCAGTACTTC CASSFAGQGVHEQYF TRBV6-6 - TRBD1 TRBJ2-7
TGTGCCAGTAGTATCGGAGAGAATTCCTACAATGAGCAGTTCTTC CASSIGENSYNEQFF TRBV19 - - TRBJ2-1
TGTGCCTGGAGTGTCAGTCTAGCGGGAATAGAGCAGTTCTTC CAWSVSLAGIEQFF TRBV30 - TRBD2 TRBJ2-1
TGTGCCAGCAGCGTAGCGGCTAGCGGGGGGTCCCTCCAAGAGACCCAGTACTTC CASSVAASGGSLQETQYF TRBV9 - TRBD2 TRBJ2-5
TGTGCCAGCAGCGTGGGACAGTCGGAGTCACCCCTCCACTTT CASSVGQSESPLHF TRBV9 - TRBD1 TRBJ1-6
TGTGCCAGCGAGCCCTCAACTAATGAAAAACTGTTTTTT CASEPSTNEKLFF TRBV28 - - TRBJ1-4
TGTGCCGGACAATTACAAGAGACCCAGTACTTC CAGQLQETQYF TRBV2 - - TRBJ2-5
TGTGCCAGCAGTCCGGGTGGGTTTAGCACAGATACGCAGTATTTT CASSPGGFSTDTQYF TRBV6-5 - - TRBJ2-3
TGCGCCAGCAGCCAGTCCCCCGGGACTAGCTACGGCACAGATACGCAGTATTTT CASSQSPGTSYGTDTQYF TRBV4-1 once TRBD2 TRBJ2-3
TGTGCCAGCAGTGACCGGACAGGGAGCTCCTACGAGCAGTACTTC CASSDRTGSSYEQYF TRBV2 once TRBD1 TRBJ2-7
TGTGCCAGTAGTAACCGGGACAGGGGTGACAATGAGCAGTTCTTC CASSNRDRGDNEQFF TRBV19 - TRBD1 TRBJ2-1
TGTGCCAGCTCACAGGGGGCGACTGAAAAACTGTTTTTT CASSQGATEKLFF TRBV18 - TRBD1 TRBJ1-4
TGTGCCAGCAGTGTCATAGGCGTCGGGAAGCCCCAGCATTTT CASSVIGVGKPQHF TRBV2 - - TRBJ1-5
TGTGCCAGCAAGGAGGGGGGGCGAACTGAAGCTTTCTTT CASKEGGRTEAFF TRBV7-3 few - TRBJ1-1
TGTGCCAGCTCAAGCGCGGGGGAGACCCAGTACTTC CASSSAGETQYF TRBV6-5 - - TRBJ2-5
TGTGCCAGCAGCCCTAGCGGGGGGGCTCGGGAGACCCAGTACTTC CASSPSGGARETQYF TRBV4-2 - TRBD2 TRBJ2-5
TGTGCCAGCTCGCCGGGGAGGGGGGTTCAGCCCCAGCATTTT CASSPGRGVQPQHF TRBV6-4 - - TRBJ1-5
TGTGCCAGCAGCCCATCCGCGGGACTAGCGGGTTCTGAGCAGTTCTTC CASSPSAGLAGSEQFF TRBV11-2 - TRBD2 TRBJ2-1
TGTGCCAGCAGCTTAGGAGGACAGGGAACGAACACTGAAGCTTTCTTT CASSLGGQGTNTEAFF TRBV7-9 - TRBD1 TRBJ1-1
TGTGCCAGTAGTATAGATCGGGACAGCTCTGGAAACACCATATATTTT CASSIDRDSSGNTIYF TRBV19 few TRBD1 TRBJ1-3
TGTGCCAGCAGTGCTAACTCCTACGAGCAGTACTTC CASSANSYEQYF TRBV2 - - TRBJ2-7
TGTGCCAGCAGCTTAGGGGCGCGCACAGATACGCAGTATTTT CASSLGARTDTQYF TRBV11-2 few - TRBJ2-3
TGTGCCAGCTCACCCGTTATGACAGGGGATGGTGGGGCCAACGTCCTGACTTTC CASSPVMTGDGGANVLTF TRBV18 - TRBD1 TRBJ2-6
TGTGCCAGCATGAGCGAGGAAGATACGCAGTATTTT CASMSEEDTQYF TRBV2 - - TRBJ2-3
TGTGCCAGCCTGAGCGCGGTCAGGGTTGTTGAAAAACTGTTTTTT CASLSAVRVVEKLFF TRBV6-1 - - TRBJ1-4
TGTGCCAGCAGCAATCATGACAGGGGGGCCGGGGAGCTGTTTTTT CASSNHDRGAGELFF TRBV28 - TRBD1 TRBJ2-2
TGTGCCAGCACCGTACACCCCCGCAATGAGCAGTTCTTC CASTVHPRNEQFF TRBV6-6 - - TRBJ2-1
TGTGCCAGCAGCTTAGAGTCTAGCGGGATCACCGGGGAGCTGTTTTTT CASSLESSGITGELFF TRBV7-6 - TRBD2 TRBJ2-2